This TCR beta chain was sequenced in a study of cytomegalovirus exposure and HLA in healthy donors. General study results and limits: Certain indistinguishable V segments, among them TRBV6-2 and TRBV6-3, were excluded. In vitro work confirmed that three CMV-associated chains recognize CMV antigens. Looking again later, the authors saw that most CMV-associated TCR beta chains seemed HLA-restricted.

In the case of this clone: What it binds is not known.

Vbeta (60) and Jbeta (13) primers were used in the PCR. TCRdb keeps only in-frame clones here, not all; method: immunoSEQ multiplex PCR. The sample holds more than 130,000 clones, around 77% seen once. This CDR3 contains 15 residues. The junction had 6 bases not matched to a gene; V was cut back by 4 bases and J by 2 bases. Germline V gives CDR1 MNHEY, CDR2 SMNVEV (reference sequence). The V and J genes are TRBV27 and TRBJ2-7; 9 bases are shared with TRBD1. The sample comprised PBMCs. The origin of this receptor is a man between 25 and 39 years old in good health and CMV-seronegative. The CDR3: CASSSPGTGTYEQYF. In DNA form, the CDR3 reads TGTGCCAGCAGTTCGCCAGGGACAGGGACCTACGAGCAGTACTTC.